Detailed here is one TCR beta chain. The target antigen is unknown. Naive CD8 cells were CD45RO-negative, positively selected for CCR7, excluding terminally differentiated effector memory CD45RA+ cells. These data come from a study of shared clonotypes between healthy human individuals. Study-wide points: A limitation of the genetic and exposure-history diversity represented arose from few donors. Non-shared clonotypes had lower generation probabilities than clonotypes shared by all four sorted-subset donors.

Authors' processing steps: Sequence data from immunoSEQ were junction-only and lacked quality scores; consequently, filtering differed. Some clones are missing from TCRdb's copy, which holds only in-frame ones; the method was immunoSEQ multiplex PCR. V and J calls plus clone size are reproduced from that table; the DNA served to infer D and trimming. The sample carries some 2.1 million clones, 85% to 95% recorded once. This clonotype was sampled from a man in his late teens or twenties in good health. Input material: naive CD8+ T cells sorted from blood.

CDR3 protein: CASSQEMAGGDTDTQYF. CDR3 sequence (DNA): TGCGCCAGCAGCCAAGAAATGGCAGGGGGAGACACAGATACGCAGTATTTT. The genes are TRBV4-1 and TRBJ2-3; 7 bases are shared with TRBD1. This CDR3 has 17 amino acids. The ends lost 0 bases at V and 2 bases at J; junction bases unmatched: 8. Germline V gives CDR1 MGHRA, CDR2 YSYEKL.